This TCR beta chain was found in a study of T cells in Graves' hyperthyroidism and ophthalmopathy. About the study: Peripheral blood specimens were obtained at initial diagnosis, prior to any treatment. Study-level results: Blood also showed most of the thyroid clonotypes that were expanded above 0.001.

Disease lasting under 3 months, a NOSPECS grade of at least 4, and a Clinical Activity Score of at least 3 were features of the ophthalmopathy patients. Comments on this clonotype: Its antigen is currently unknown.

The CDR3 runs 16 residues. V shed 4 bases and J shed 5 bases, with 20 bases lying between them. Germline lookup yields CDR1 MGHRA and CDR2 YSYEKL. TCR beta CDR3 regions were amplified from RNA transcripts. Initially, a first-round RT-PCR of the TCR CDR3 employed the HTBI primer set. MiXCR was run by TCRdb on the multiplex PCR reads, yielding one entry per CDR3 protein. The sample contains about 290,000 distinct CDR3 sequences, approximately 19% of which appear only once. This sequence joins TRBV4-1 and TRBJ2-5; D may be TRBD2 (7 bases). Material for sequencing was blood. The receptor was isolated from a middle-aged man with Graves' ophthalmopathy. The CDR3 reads CASSRLPSGGQETQYF. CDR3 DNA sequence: TGCGCCAGCAGCCGCCTCCCGTCGGGGGGCCAGGAGACCCAGTACTTC.